This section outlines one T cell receptor (beta chain) sequence together with its context. The data were taken from a study of T cell responses to AZD1222 COVID-19 vaccine. TCRdb keeps only in-frame clones here, not all; method: immunoSEQ multiplex PCR. The sample yields 200,000 to 250,000 clones, around 94% seen once. The specimen comprised peripheral blood, sampled 28 days after the second dose of the MenACWY control vaccine. The origin of this receptor is an adult who received the MenACWY meningococcal vaccine as a control.

DNA for the CDR3: TGCGCCAGCAGCCAAGAGGGGACAGGGGGAGGGAATCAGCCCCAGCATTTT. Translated: CASSQEGTGGGNQPQHF. V gene TRBV4-1 combines with J gene TRBJ1-5; 11 bases agree with TRBD1. The CDR3 is 17 amino acids. Trimming at V came to 0 bases and at J to 4 bases, leaving 5 bases not matched to a gene. Germline V gene sequence: CDR1 MGHRA, CDR2 YSYEKL.